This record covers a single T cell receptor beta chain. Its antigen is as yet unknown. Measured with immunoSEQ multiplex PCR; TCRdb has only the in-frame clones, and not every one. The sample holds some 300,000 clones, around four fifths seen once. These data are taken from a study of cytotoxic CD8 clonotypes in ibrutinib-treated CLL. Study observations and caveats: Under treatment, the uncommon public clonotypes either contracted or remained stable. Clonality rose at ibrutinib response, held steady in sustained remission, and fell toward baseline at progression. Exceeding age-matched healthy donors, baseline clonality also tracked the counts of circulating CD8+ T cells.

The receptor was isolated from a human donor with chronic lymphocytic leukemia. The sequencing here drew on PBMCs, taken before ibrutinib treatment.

CDR3 DNA: TGCGCCAGCAGTCCAGATAATAGACGGAGGTTCACAGATACGCAGTATTTT. Translation: CASSPDNRRRFTDTQYF. This chain joins TRBV23-1 and TRBJ2-3, with a weak D call TRBD2 (5 bases). TRBV23-1 is an ORF for which the function is uncertain. The CDR3 covers 17 residues. With 4 bases removed from V and 2 bases from J, the gap between germline ends came to 19 bases.